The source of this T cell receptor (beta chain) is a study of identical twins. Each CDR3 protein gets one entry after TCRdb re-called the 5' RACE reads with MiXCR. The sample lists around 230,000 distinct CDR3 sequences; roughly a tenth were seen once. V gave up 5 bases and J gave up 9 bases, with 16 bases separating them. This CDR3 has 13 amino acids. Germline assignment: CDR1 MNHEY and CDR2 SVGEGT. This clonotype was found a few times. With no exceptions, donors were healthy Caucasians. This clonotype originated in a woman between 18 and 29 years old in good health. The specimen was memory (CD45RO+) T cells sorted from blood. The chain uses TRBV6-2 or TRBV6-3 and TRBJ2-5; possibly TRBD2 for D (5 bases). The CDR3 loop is CASSPDPAAAQYF. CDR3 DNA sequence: TGTGCCAGCAGTCCCGATCCTGCAGCGGCCCAGTACTTC.